The TCR beta chain under discussion was sequenced for a study of blood T cell repertoires in COVID-19 (dated by TCRdb to the early 2020s). Notes on the research overall: Collaborator samples came from the United States, Italy and Spain and covered acute and convalescent phases of COVID-19. Nearly every sample came with metadata listing a de-identified subject ID, COVID-19 status, age in years and sex. The repertoires were released in a freely available public database intended as a resource for research on the immune response to SARS-CoV-2. Deeply sampled blood TCRbeta repertoires from subjects exposed to, actively infected with, or recovered from COVID-19 were included in the dataset. Where HLA class I and class II types were available, the types were taken from metadata supplied by the sample provider, not from assay-based typing. The prospective study material was composed of cDNA or gDNA derived from T cells, B-cell-depleted T cells, or PBMCs. Samples were obtained from the ongoing ImmuneRACE study (first 160 participants) and from over 1,000 subjects provided by 6 global collaborators. General findings and caveats noted by the study authors: Clinical and demographic metadata were provided uncurated, with the amount varying by source and participant.

Spanning cysteine to phenylalanine, the CDR3 consists of 18 amino acids. Just the 54-base CDR3 DNA is kept, in frame starting at base 1. V lost 1 base and J lost 2 bases; the stretch between them is 19 bases long. Taken from the germline V gene, the CDR1 and CDR2 loops are MNHNS and SASEGT. Turning to this clone: Its target antigen remains unknown. No per-base quality is available; no much larger clone lies one base away.

TCRbeta CDR3 regions were amplified from genomic DNA by means of the immunoSEQ Assay, a bias-controlled multiplex PCR. In the original analysis: The number of nucleated cells in each sample was estimated from the amplification of reference gene primers within the assay. To quantify the absolute abundance of each unique TCRbeta CDR3 rearrangement, sequence reads were collapsed and filtered. For each sample, productive Simpson clonality was calculated by taking the square root of Simpson's diversity index across productive rearrangements. TCRdb took over this immuneACCESS table, retaining in-frame rearrangements with V and J assigned. Such tables are incomplete; in checked studies, under half of the missing clones stem from an unresolved V gene, and the remainder is unexplained. V, J and clone size were drawn from that table, and D and trimming were deduced from the DNA. The sample records 56,000 or so clones, around four fifths of which are singletons. 4.5% to 7% of the sample comes from the top ten.

Collaborating institutions collected whole blood in K2EDTA tubes following their own protocols. Collaborator samples were shipped for TCRbeta analysis as frozen whole blood, isolated PBMCs, or DNA extracted from either sample type. This receptor was identified in a woman aged 70 to 79 with acute or convalescent COVID-19. Sequencing was performed on peripheral blood. The chain is encoded by TRBV6-1 joined to TRBJ2-3; perhaps TRBD1 is the D gene, with 6 bases matching. The CDR3 region reads CASSEDENRVFNTDTQYF. The DNA sequence reads TGTGCCAGCAGTGAAGACGAGAACAGGGTGTTTAACACAGATACGCAGTATTTT.